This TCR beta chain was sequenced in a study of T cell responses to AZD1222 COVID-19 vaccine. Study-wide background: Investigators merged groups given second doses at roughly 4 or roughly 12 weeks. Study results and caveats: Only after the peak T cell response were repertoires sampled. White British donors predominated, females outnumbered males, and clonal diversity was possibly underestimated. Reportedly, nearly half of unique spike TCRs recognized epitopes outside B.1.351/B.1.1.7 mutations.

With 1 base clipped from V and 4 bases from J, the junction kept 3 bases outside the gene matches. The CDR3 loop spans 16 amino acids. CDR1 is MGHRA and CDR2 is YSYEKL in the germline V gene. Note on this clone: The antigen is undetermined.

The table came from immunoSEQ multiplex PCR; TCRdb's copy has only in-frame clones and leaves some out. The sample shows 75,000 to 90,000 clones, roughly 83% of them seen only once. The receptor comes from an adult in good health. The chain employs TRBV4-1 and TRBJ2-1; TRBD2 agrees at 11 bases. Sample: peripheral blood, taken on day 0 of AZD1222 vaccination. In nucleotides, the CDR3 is TGCGCCAGCAGCCAAGGACTAGCGGGAAAGTACAATGAGCAGTTCTTC. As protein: CASSQGLAGKYNEQFF.